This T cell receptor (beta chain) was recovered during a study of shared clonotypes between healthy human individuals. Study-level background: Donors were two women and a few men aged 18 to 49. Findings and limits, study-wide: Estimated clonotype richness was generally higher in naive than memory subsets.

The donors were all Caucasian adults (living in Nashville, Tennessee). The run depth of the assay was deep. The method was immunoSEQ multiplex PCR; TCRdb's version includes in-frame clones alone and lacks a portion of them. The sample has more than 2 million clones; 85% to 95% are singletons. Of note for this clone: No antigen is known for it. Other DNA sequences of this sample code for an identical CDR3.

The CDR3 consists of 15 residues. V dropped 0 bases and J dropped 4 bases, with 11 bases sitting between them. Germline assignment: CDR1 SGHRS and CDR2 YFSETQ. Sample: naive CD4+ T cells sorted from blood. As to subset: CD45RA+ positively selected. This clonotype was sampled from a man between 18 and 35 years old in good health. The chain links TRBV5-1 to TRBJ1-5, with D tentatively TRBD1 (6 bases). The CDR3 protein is CASSLEGGRNQPQHF. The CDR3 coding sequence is TGCGCCAGCAGCTTGGAAGGGGGGCGAAATCAGCCCCAGCATTTT.